The 3 T cell receptor beta chains given below trace back to one sample, sequenced in a study of blood T cell repertoires in COVID-19. Repertoires were generated with immunoSEQ multiplex PCR, while TCRdb's copy carries only in-frame clones and drops some. Of roughly 92,000 clones listed, roughly 86% are singletons. Sequenced sample: peripheral blood. Every receptor here comes from a man aged 45-60 years with acute or convalescent COVID-19.

This chain uses TRBV4-2 with TRBJ1-2, with D tentatively TRBD1 (6 bases). V lost 7 bases and J lost 8, with 23 bases in between. CDR3 length: 15 amino acids. CDR1 LGHNA and CDR2 YNFKEQ come from the germline V gene. CDR3 residues: CASNTRGGGAEGYTF. The CDR3 DNA reads TGTGCCAGCAATACTCGGGGTGGGGGGGCCGAGGGCTACACCTTC.

Regarding this clone: The junction departs from the called germline gene at one end, perhaps through a read error. The chain recombines TRBV5-1 with TRBJ2-7, with 8 bases matching TRBD1. The CDR3 loop spans 14 amino acids. Germline loops: CDR1 SGHRS, CDR2 YFSETQ. DNA for the CDR3: TGCGCCAGCAGATTGGCGGACGGTGGACAGGGGCAGTACTTC. This translates into CASRLADGGQGQYF.

The V gene is TRBV5-6, the J gene TRBJ2-1, with 8 bases that match TRBD1. Germline trimming cut 3 bases from V and 1 base from J; bases unmatched to any gene: 6. The CDR3 is 16 amino acids. Germline loops: CDR1 SGHDT, CDR2 YYEEEE. The CDR3 region is CASSSLRGLSYNEQFF. DNA of the CDR3: TGTGCCAGCAGCTCACTCAGGGGGCTGTCCTACAATGAGCAGTTCTTC.